This T cell receptor beta chain emerged from a study of control samples from healthy donors and cancer patients. The V end lost 11 bases, the J end lost 3 bases, and 20 bases lay between the germline ends. CDR1 is MNHEY, CDR2 SVGAGI, per germline. The CDR3 loop spans 14 amino acids. The method was immunoSEQ multiplex PCR; TCRdb's version includes in-frame clones alone and lacks a portion of them. The sample includes fewer than 45,000 clones, under 95% seen only once; the top ten take 22%. This sequence was found in a woman in her 40s with head and neck cancer. The chain couples TRBV6-5 to TRBJ2-7, with D perhaps being TRBD1 or TRBD2 (6 bases each). Sequenced sample: PBMCs. The CDR3 DNA reads as TGTGCCGGCGGCCGGGGGCGGCGGAACTACGAGCAGTACTTC. Residues: CAGGRGRRNYEQYF.